Listed here are 11 T cell receptor beta chains from one sample, sequenced in a study of T cells after yellow fever vaccination. TCRdb processed the 5' RACE reads anew with MiXCR; each CDR3 protein has one entry. The table records 510,000 or so distinct CDR3 sequences, under 25% of them present only once. Sequenced material: PBMCs, taken 15 days after the yellow fever booster vaccination. Every receptor here comes from a man aged 25 to 45 who received the YFV17D yellow fever vaccine.

The chain has TRBV20-1 and TRBJ2-2, with 8 nucleotides matching TRBD2. The CDR3 sequence is 13 residues long. Germline V gene sequence: CDR1 DFQATT, CDR2 SNEGSKA (reference sequence). The V gene end was trimmed by 6 bases and the J gene end by 4 bases; junction bases not matched to a gene: 4. CDR3 in amino acids: CSALGTSTGELFF. As DNA, the CDR3 is TGCAGTGCCCTCGGGACTAGCACCGGGGAGCTGTTTTTT.

This clonotype was detected only a few times. The chain is built from TRBV12-3 or TRBV12-4 and TRBJ2-7; maybe TRBD2 (6 bases). V lost 7 bases, J lost 2 bases, and 18 bases lay in between. The CDR3 sequence is 15 residues long. The CDR3 nucleotides read TGTGCCAGCAACCAGGCGGGGCCCGGACCCTACGAGCAGTACTTC. Translation: CASNQAGPGPYEQYF.

This clonotype came up a few times. V gene TRBV28 combines with J gene TRBJ2-7, with D possibly TRBD1 on 6 matching bases. Per the germline V gene, CDR1 is MDHEN and CDR2 is SYDVKM. The germline V and J ends were trimmed by 4 bases and 11 bases, with 9 bases remaining between them. The CDR3 runs 10 residues. The CDR3 sequence is CASSSNREYF. The CDR3 DNA is TGTGCCAGCAGTTCCAACAGGGAGTACTTC.

This chain connects TRBV12-3 or TRBV12-4 to TRBJ2-1; 10 bases agree with TRBD1. V shed 6 bases, J shed 1 base, and the junction held 3 bases outside the gene matches. This CDR3 comprises 15 residues. CDR3 sequence (DNA): TGTGCCAGCAGGAGACAGGGGGCTTCCTACAATGAGCAGTTCTTC. Translating it yields CASRRQGASYNEQFF.

This sequence joins TRBV6-2 or TRBV6-3 and TRBJ2-2; the D is unclear. V was shortened by 7 bases and J by 0 bases, with 9 bases between the two germline ends. Germline V gives CDR1 MNHEY, CDR2 SVGEGT. The CDR3 is 14 amino acids. The CDR3 protein is CASIRGANTGELFF. As DNA, the CDR3 is TGTGCCAGCATTAGAGGAGCGAACACCGGGGAGCTGTTTTTT.

This clonotype showed up just a few times. The rearrangement joins TRBV3-1 to TRBJ2-3, with a possible D match to TRBD2 (5 bases). In germline, CDR1 is LGHDT, CDR2 YNNKEL (reference sequence). The V and J ends lost 2 bases and 6 bases respectively, with 15 bases between them. This CDR3 is 15 amino acids long. CDR3 sequence reads: CASSQSLVGVDTQYF. DNA of the CDR3: TGTGCCAGCAGCCAATCGTTGGTGGGAGTGGATACGCAGTATTTT.

This clonotype was counted between two and nine times. V gene TRBV12-3 or TRBV12-4 combines with J gene TRBJ2-7; no clear D. The CDR3 runs 11 residues. Trimming removed 5 bases at V and 4 bases at J, with 6 bases between. In nucleotides, the CDR3 is TGTGCCAGCAGTGCTGTATACGAGCAGTACTTC. Its translation: CASSAVYEQYF.

This chain links TRBV10-3 with TRBJ1-5, with TRBD1 matching over 7 bases. CDR3 size: 14 residues. Per germline, CDR1 ENHRY and CDR2 SYGVKD. With 7 bases clipped from V and 7 bases from J, the junction kept 10 bases outside the gene matches. CDR3 DNA sequence: TGTGCCATCACGAAGGGGGCCATAGGGCAGCCCCAGCATTTT. Translation: CAITKGAIGQPQHF.

The chain couples TRBV10-2 to TRBJ2-1; D ambiguous. The germline V gene encodes CDR1 WSHSY and CDR2 SAAADI. V was cut by 3 bases and J by 0 bases, with 9 bases left in between. The CDR3 is 15 residues long. This CDR3 reads CASSDLGSSYNEQFF. The DNA for the CDR3 is TGCGCCAGCAGTGACCTGGGAAGCTCCTACAATGAGCAGTTCTTC.

This clonotype was detected a few times. The chain employs TRBV10-3 and TRBJ2-5, with 13 nucleotides matching TRBD2. After removal of 4 bases from V and 2 bases from J, the junction contained 4 bases not matched to a gene. The CDR3 extends over 16 amino acids. Germline V gene sequence: CDR1 ENHRY, CDR2 SYGVKD. The CDR3 is CAISGTSGSIQETQYF. In DNA form, the CDR3 reads TGTGCCATCAGTGGGACTAGCGGGAGTATTCAAGAGACCCAGTACTTC.

This clonotype was seen a handful of times. The chain employs TRBV9 and TRBJ2-7; D perhaps matches TRBD2 (6 bases). Trimming stripped 4 bases from V and 3 bases from J, with 17 bases between. The CDR3 spans 15 residues. Germline assignment: CDR1 SGDLS and CDR2 YYNGEE. The CDR3 coding sequence is TGTGCCAGCAGCCCCACTGGGGGACTGTTCTACGAGCAGTACTTC. This gives the protein CASSPTGGLFYEQYF. The whole variable domain, filled in from reference TRBV9 and TRBJ2-7, reads DSGVTQTPKHLITATGQRVTLRCSPRSGDLSVYWYQQSLDQGLQFLIQYYNGEERAKGNILERFSAQQFPDLHSELNLSSLELGDSALYFCASSPTGGLFYEQYFGPGTRLTVT.